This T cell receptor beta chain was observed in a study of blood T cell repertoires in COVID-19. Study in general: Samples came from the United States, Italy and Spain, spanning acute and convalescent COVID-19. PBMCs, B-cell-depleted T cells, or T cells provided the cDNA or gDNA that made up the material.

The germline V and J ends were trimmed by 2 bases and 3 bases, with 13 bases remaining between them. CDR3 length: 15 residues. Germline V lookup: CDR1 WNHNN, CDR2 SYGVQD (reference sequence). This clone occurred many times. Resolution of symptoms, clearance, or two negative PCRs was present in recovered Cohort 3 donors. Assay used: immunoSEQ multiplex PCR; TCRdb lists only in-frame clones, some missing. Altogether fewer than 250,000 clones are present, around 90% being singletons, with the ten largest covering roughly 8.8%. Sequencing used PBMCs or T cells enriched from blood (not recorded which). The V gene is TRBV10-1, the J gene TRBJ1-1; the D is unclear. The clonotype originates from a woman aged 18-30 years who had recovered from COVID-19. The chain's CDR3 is CASSEAGAAHTEAFF. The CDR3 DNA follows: TGCGCCAGCAGTGAGGCCGGAGCGGCCCACACTGAAGCTTTCTTT.